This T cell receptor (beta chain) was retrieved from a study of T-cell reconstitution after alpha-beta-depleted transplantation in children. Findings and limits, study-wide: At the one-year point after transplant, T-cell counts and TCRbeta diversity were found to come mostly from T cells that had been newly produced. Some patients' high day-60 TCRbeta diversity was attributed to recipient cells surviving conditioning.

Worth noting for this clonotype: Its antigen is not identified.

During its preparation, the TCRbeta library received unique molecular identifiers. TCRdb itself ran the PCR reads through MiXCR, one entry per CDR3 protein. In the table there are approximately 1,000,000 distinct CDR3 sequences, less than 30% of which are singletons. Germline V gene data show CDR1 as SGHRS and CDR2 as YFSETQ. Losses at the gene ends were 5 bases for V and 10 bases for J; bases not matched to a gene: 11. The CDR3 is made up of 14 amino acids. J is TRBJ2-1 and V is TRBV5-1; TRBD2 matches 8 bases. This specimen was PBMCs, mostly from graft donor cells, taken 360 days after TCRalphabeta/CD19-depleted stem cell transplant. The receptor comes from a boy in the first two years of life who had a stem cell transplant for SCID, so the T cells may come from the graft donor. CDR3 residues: CASSIAGAGGEQFF. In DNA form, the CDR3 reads TGCGCCAGCAGTATCGCGGGGGCGGGGGGAGAGCAGTTCTTC.